Listed below are T cell receptor beta chains from one sample, sequenced in a study of beta chain bispecific antibodies for T cell cancers. TCRdb reprocessed the 5' RACE reads with MiXCR, giving one entry per CDR3 protein. The sample shows around 15,000 distinct CDR3 sequences, around 2.1% of them seen only once. These receptors' targets are unknown. The sample comprised healthy donor T cells cultured with leukemia cells. The receptors here all came from a human donor in good health. Some clones in this sample may be carry-over from other donors' samples. CDR3s include the opening cysteine and the closing phenylalanine or tryptophan. Each record gives: V gene, J gene, D gene, clone size, CDR3 protein, CDR3 DNA. A D gene is named only where the DNA matches it firmly. A clone size is listed for some rows: how often the clone was seen (once, few, many), or a class if it is expanded.

TRBV5-1	TRBJ2-2	TRBD1	few	CASSLAQGTGELFF	TGCGCCAGCAGCTTGGCACAGGGGACCGGGGAGCTGTTTTTT
TRBV10-1	TRBJ1-5	.	many	CASRTKRTEWNQPQHF	TGCGCCAGCCGAACCAAAAGGACAGAATGGAATCAGCCCCAGCATTTT
TRBV27	TRBJ2-2	TRBD2	many	CASSFSIAGGLARTGELFF	TGTGCCAGCAGTTTTTCGATAGCGGGGGGGTTGGCGAGGACCGGGGAGCTGTTTTTT
TRBV19	TRBJ2-7	.	many	CASSFGPGSEQYF	TGTGCCAGTAGTTTTGGACCCGGGTCGGAGCAGTACTTC
TRBV19	TRBJ1-5	.	many	CASIQTAPNLNSNQPQHF	TGTGCCAGTATACAGACAGCACCGAACCTAAACAGCAATCAGCCCCAGCATTTT
TRBV13	TRBJ2-7	.	.	CASSSQSEQYF	TGTGCCAGCAGCTCCCAGTCTGAGCAGTACTTC
TRBV29-1	TRBJ2-7	.	.	CSVAETASYEQYF	TGCAGCGTGGCTGAGACTGCCTCCTACGAGCAGTACTTC
TRBV12-3/TRBV12-4	TRBJ2-1	.	many	CASSFKGGMEFF	TGTGCCAGCAGTTTCAAAGGGGGGATGGAGTTCTTC
TRBV12-3/TRBV12-4	TRBJ1-6	.	few	CASSLGWDTNSPLHF	TGTGCCAGCAGTTTAGGGTGGGATACTAATTCACCCCTCCACTTT
TRBV19	TRBJ2-5	.	many	CASSMEGIVETQYF	TGTGCCAGTAGTATGGAGGGGATCGTGGAGACCCAGTACTTC
TRBV5-1	TRBJ2-2	TRBD2	many	CASSLRTSGGANTGELFF	TGCGCCAGCAGCTTAAGGACTAGCGGGGGGGCGAACACCGGGGAGCTGTTTTTT
TRBV29-1	TRBJ2-1	.	many	CSVDRESSYNEQFF	TGCAGCGTTGACAGGGAATCTTCCTACAATGAGCAGTTCTTC
TRBV6-6	TRBJ2-2	TRBD2	many	CASRLSSAGGSTGELFF	TGTGCCAGCAGGCTTTCATCAGCGGGGGGCTCTACCGGGGAGCTGTTTTTT
TRBV28	TRBJ2-3	.	few	CASSLRTHTDTQYF	TGTGCCAGCAGTTTAAGGACACACACAGATACGCAGTATTTT
TRBV29-1	TRBJ1-2	.	medium-sized	CSVSILELTNYGYTF	TGCAGCGTGTCTATCTTGGAGCTAACTAACTATGGCTACACCTTC
TRBV9	TRBJ2-1	.	many	CASSVGMSTLFNEQFF	TGTGCCAGCAGCGTAGGCATGTCGACGCTTTTCAATGAGCAGTTCTTC
TRBV30	TRBJ1-1	TRBD1	.	CAWRETGVTEAFF	TGTGCCTGGAGGGAGACAGGGGTCACTGAAGCTTTCTTT
TRBV6-6	TRBJ2-7	.	many	CASRRDVGELNYEQYF	TGTGCCAGCAGAAGGGACGTGGGGGAACTCAACTACGAGCAGTACTTC
TRBV7-9	TRBJ1-6	.	many	CAWGAGFGSPLHF	TGTGCCTGGGGGGCAGGGTTCGGTTCACCCCTCCACTTT
TRBV7-8	TRBJ1-1	.	many	CASSPRQINTEAFF	TGTGCCAGCAGCCCCAGACAGATAAACACTGAAGCTTTCTTT
TRBV20-1	TRBJ1-2	.	many	CSVPTVNYGYTF	TGCAGTGTCCCGACGGTGAACTATGGCTACACCTTC
TRBV5-1	TRBJ2-1	TRBD2	many	CASSAGTSNEQFF	TGCGCCAGCAGCGCTGGGACTAGCAATGAGCAGTTCTTC
TRBV20-1	TRBJ2-2	.	many	CSARDLGLGGGELFF	TGCAGTGCTAGAGATCTCGGACTTGGGGGCGGGGAGCTGTTTTTT
TRBV20-1	TRBJ1-2	.	many	CSATPRNSNYGYTF	TGCAGTGCTACCCCCCGGAACTCTAACTATGGCTACACCTTC
TRBV4-1	TRBJ1-5	TRBD1	many	CASSPHTGQINQPQHF	TGCGCCAGCAGCCCGCACACGGGACAGATCAATCAGCCCCAGCATTTT